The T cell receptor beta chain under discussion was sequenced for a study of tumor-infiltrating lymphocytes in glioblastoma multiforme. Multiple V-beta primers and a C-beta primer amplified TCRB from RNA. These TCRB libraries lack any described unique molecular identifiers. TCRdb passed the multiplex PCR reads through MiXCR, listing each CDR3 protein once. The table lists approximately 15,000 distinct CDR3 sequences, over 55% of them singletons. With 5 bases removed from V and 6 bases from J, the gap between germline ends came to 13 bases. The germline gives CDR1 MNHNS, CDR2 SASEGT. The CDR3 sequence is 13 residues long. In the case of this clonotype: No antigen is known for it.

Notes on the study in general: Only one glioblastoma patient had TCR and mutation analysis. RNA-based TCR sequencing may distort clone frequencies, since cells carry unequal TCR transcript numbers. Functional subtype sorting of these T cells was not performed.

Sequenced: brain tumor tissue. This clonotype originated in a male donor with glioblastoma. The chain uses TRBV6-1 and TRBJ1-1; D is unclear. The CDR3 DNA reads TGTGCCAGCAGTCCCGACCCCCTGGCTGAAGCTTTCTTT. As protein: CASSPDPLAEAFF.